The 8 T cell receptor beta chains given below trace back to one sample, sequenced in a study of blood T cell repertoires in COVID-19. Using immunoSEQ multiplex PCR, the repertoire was profiled, and TCRdb retains in-frame clones only, with some absent. The table shows hundreds of thousands of clones, with 75% to 90% occurring only once. The sequenced sample was PBMCs or T cells enriched from blood (not recorded which). These TCRs come from a woman under 30 who had recovered from COVID-19.

The rearrangement joins TRBV18 to TRBJ1-2; D remains ambiguous. The CDR3 has 15 amino acids. Trimming shortened V by 0 bases and J by 3 bases, and 11 bases separated the two germline ends. CDR1 and CDR2 (germline): KGHSH, LQKENI. This chain's CDR3 is CASSPPGWEHYGYTF. The CDR3 DNA reads TGTGCCAGCTCACCACCGGGGTGGGAGCACTATGGCTACACCTTC.

This clone was counted between two and nine times. This rearrangement joins TRBV30 to TRBJ2-3; D is possibly TRBD1 (6 bases). This CDR3 is built from 11 residues. V lost 1 base and J 10 bases, leaving 9 bases between the germline ends. Per germline, CDR1 GTSNPN and CDR2 SVGIG (reference sequence). In DNA form, the CDR3 reads TGTGCCTGGAGTGACAGGGTGGCGCAGTATTTT. This codes for CAWSDRVAQYF.

With respect to this clone: At the DNA level, this CDR3 is encoded by other sequences in the same sample as well. V and J are TRBV7-9 and TRBJ2-2, with TRBD1 matching 8 bases. Germline trimming cut 3 bases from V and 0 bases from J; bases unmatched to any gene: 0. The CDR3 has 15 amino acids. Germline values: CDR1 SEHNR, CDR2 FQNEAQ (reference sequence). CDR3 in amino acids: CASSLTGANTGELFF. CDR3 nucleotide sequence: TGTGCCAGCAGCTTGACAGGGGCGAACACCGGGGAGCTGTTTTTT. The complete variable domain, with remaining parts taken from reference TRBV7-9 and TRBJ2-2, reads DTGVSQNPRHKITKRGQNVTFRCDPISEHNRLYWYRQTLGQGPEFLTYFQNEAQLEKSRLLSDRFSAERPKGSFSTLEIQRTEQGDSAMYLCASSLTGANTGELFFGEGSRLTVL.

The genes are TRBV28 and TRBJ1-2; maybe TRBD1 (6 bases). Trimming took off 2 bases at V and 0 bases at J, with 13 bases between the two ends. In germline, CDR1 is MDHEN, CDR2 SYDVKM. The CDR3 extends over 16 amino acids. The CDR3 DNA follows: TGTGCCAGCAGTTTACCCCTGGGGGCCTCTAACTATGGCTACACCTTC. It codes for CASSLPLGASNYGYTF.

The J gene is TRBJ1-4, the V gene TRBV5-5; D is ambiguous. Germline CDR1 is SGHKS and CDR2 is YYEKEE (reference sequence). The CDR3 loop spans 13 amino acids. V gave up 5 bases and J gave up 7 bases, with 12 bases separating them. The CDR3 DNA follows: TGTGCCAGCAGTGAGGGTTTGCGTGAAAAACTGTTTTTT. It specifies CASSEGLREKLFF.

The chain employs TRBV12-3 or TRBV12-4 and TRBJ1-4; D unclear. V lost 5 bases and J lost 11, with 15 bases in between. The CDR3 length is 13 residues. The CDR3 DNA reads as TGTGCCAGCAGTCCCGAGGAGGGTGGGAAACTGTTTTTT. It yields the protein CASSPEEGGKLFF.

The chain combines TRBV5-6 with TRBJ2-2; 9 positions agree with TRBD1. In germline, CDR1 is SGHDT, CDR2 YYEEEE. Trimming at V came to 3 bases and at J to 2 bases, leaving 5 bases not matched to a gene. The CDR3 spans 16 residues. CDR3 DNA: TGTGCCAGCAGCTCGGGGACAGGGAGTAACACCGGGGAGCTGTTTTTT. It specifies CASSSGTGSNTGELFF.

V and J are TRBV4-1 and TRBJ1-2; a possible D gene is TRBD1 (6 bases). The CDR3 runs to 16 residues. Germline V gene lookup returns CDR1 MGHRA and CDR2 YSYEKL. V was shortened by 0 bases and J by 4 bases, with 15 bases between the two germline ends. CDR3 bases: TGCGCCAGCAGCCAAGATAGAACAGGGCCAACCTATGGCTACACCTTC. This translates into CASSQDRTGPTYGYTF.